This T cell receptor beta chain was identified in a study of T cells in Graves' hyperthyroidism and ophthalmopathy. Study results and limitations: Most expanded thyroid clonotypes above 0.001 also appeared in blood.

The source material, RNA transcripts, was used to amplify TCR beta CDR3 regions. TCR CDR3 regions were first amplified by RT-PCR with HTBI primers. In TCRdb, the multiplex PCR reads were re-called with MiXCR into one record per CDR3 protein. The sample lists 490,000 or so distinct CDR3 sequences; 46% were seen once. Many counts were recorded for this clonotype. What it recognizes is unknown. The specimen was peripheral blood or thyroid tissue (not recorded which). The source of this sequence is an adult woman with Graves' disease, either hyperthyroidism or ophthalmopathy (not recorded which).

Written as DNA, the CDR3 is TGTGCCATCAGTGCCAAGACGAGAGGGGGTGAGACCCAGTACTTC. This encodes CAISAKTRGGETQYF. J is TRBJ2-5 and V is TRBV10-3, with D possibly being TRBD1 (6 bases). This CDR3 contains 15 residues. The germline gives CDR1 ENHRY, CDR2 SYGVKD. V was clipped by 4 bases and J by 5 bases, with 17 bases between them.